What follows are 18 T cell receptor beta chains derived from one specimen sequenced in a study of post-analysis software for immune sequencing data. Study results and caveats: When patients were compared with controls, a handful of TRBV segments were more frequent, TRBV5-6, TRBV5-1 and TRBV20-1 among them.

These receptors lack a known antigen. Prepared TCR beta cDNA libraries contained unique molecular identifiers. MiXCR, run by TCRdb on the PCR reads, gives a single entry per CDR3 protein. The sample includes approximately 730,000 distinct CDR3 sequences, roughly 30% of them seen just once. The sample consisted of blood. These receptors all stem from a girl aged 5-17 years with multiple sclerosis.

This chain uses TRBV29-1 with TRBJ1-2; a weak D match, TRBD1 (6 bases). Germline V gives CDR1 SQVTM, CDR2 ANQGSEA. The CDR3 totals 13 residues. With 7 bases removed from V and 3 bases from J, the gap between germline ends came to 15 bases. The CDR3: CSDMRRGYYGYTF. The CDR3 DNA reads TGCAGCGACATGAGGAGGGGGTACTATGGCTACACCTTC.

The table lists this clonotype with many counts. The rearrangement links TRBV6-4 to TRBJ2-1; D is unresolved. This CDR3 has 15 amino acids. V shed 2 bases and J shed 5 bases, with 13 bases lying between them. Germline assignment: CDR1 MRHNA and CDR2 SNTAGT. CDR3 residues: CASSDAPHKNNEQFF. The CDR3 nucleotides read TGTGCCAGCAGTGACGCCCCCCATAAGAACAATGAGCAGTTCTTC.

This rearrangement joins TRBV9 to TRBJ2-6, with no clear D. The CDR3 consists of 19 residues. Germline CDR1 SGDLS, CDR2 YYNGEE. Trimming pared 1 base from V and 4 bases from J, leaving 21 bases between. The CDR3 nucleotides read TGTGCCAGCAGCGTACGGGTCGGGCCTGCCGATGAGGGGGCCAACGTCCTGACTTTC. Translated, it gives CASSVRVGPADEGANVLTF.

This chain connects TRBV20-1 to TRBJ2-3; 7 nucleotides line up with TRBD2. From germline, CDR1 is DFQATT and CDR2 SNEGSKA (reference sequence). V was clipped by 1 base and J by 3 bases; unmatched bases: 16. CDR3 length equals 18 residues. The DNA for the CDR3 is TGCAGTGCTAGAGTTCCGGGCCGTGGCGGGGGAGCAACAGATACGCAGTATTTT. Amino acids: CSARVPGRGGGATDTQYF.

This clonotype appeared a few times. V is TRBV6-4 and J is TRBJ2-3; TRBD2 matches at 9 bases. The V and J ends lost 3 bases and 6 bases, in that order; junction bases with no gene match: 4. From germline, CDR1 is MRHNA and CDR2 SNTAGT. This CDR3 contains 14 residues. The CDR3 region has the DNA TGTGCCAGCAGTGAATTAGCGGGGGCGGATACGCAGTATTTT. As protein: CASSELAGADTQYF.

The V gene is TRBV5-6, the J gene TRBJ2-1, with D unresolved. V lost 0 bases to trimming and J lost 5 bases, with 9 bases between them. In germline, CDR1 is SGHDT, CDR2 YYEEEE. The CDR3 contains 14 residues. CDR3 protein: CASSLDLRHNEQFF. CDR3 DNA sequence: TGTGCCAGCAGCTTGGATCTCAGGCACAATGAGCAGTTCTTC.

This rearrangement joins TRBV7-2 to TRBJ2-4; unclear D gene. Trimming cost V 4 bases and J 7 bases, with 11 bases left between them. Germline V lookup: CDR1 SGHTA, CDR2 FQGNSA. The CDR3 totals 13 residues. CDR3 DNA: TGTGCCAGCAGCTCCGAACGGGCGAACATTCAGTACTTC. Amino acids: CASSSERANIQYF.

This clonotype was counted between two and nine times. The chain joins TRBV10-3 to TRBJ2-5, with D unresolved. V lost 3 bases and J lost 2, with 19 bases in between. The V gene's germline CDR1 is ENHRY and CDR2 SYGVKD. This CDR3 region has 17 residues. The CDR3 nucleotides read TGTGCCATCAGTGATTCCTGGAGCGCCCCTTCGCAAGAGACCCAGTACTTC. This gives the protein CAISDSWSAPSQETQYF.

This clonotype came up a few times. The CDR3 region has the DNA TGTGCCAGCAGTTCCGCCGGACAGGGGCCGATCCATTATGGCTACACCTTC. It specifies CASSSAGQGPIHYGYTF. J is TRBJ1-2 and V is TRBV6-6; 9 bases fit TRBD1. The length of the CDR3 is 17 residues. Trimming removed 4 bases from V and 5 bases from J; junction bases left unmatched: 14. Germline loops: CDR1 MNHNY, CDR2 SVGAGI (reference sequence).

At least ten counts were recorded for this clonotype. The rearrangement links TRBV7-2 to TRBJ2-7; D is unclear. The CDR3 contains 13 residues. The V and J ends lost 2 bases and 2 bases respectively, with 7 bases between them. CDR1 is SGHTA and CDR2 is FQGNSA in the germline V gene. This chain's CDR3 is CASSLSVTYEQYF. The CDR3 bases are TGTGCCAGCAGCTTATCGGTGACCTACGAGCAGTACTTC.

The rearrangement links TRBV3-1 to TRBJ1-2; no reliable D call. This CDR3 comprises 17 residues. V lost 0 bases and J lost 0, with 14 bases in between. CDR1 is LGHDT, CDR2 YNNKEL, per germline (reference sequence). The CDR3 loop reads CASSQDEGFRANYGYTF. CDR3 bases: TGTGCCAGCAGCCAAGATGAGGGCTTCCGAGCTAACTATGGCTACACCTTC.

The chain is built from TRBV2 and TRBJ2-1; D gene ambiguous. This CDR3 comprises 15 residues. Germline V gene lookup returns CDR1 SNHLY and CDR2 FYNNEI. Trimming took off 1 base at V and 6 bases at J, with 13 bases between the two ends. CDR3 sequence: CASSEGIPSGNEQFF. CDR3 in DNA: TGTGCCAGCAGTGAAGGAATTCCCTCGGGCAATGAGCAGTTCTTC.

This clonotype occurred a few times. This chain uses TRBV5-1 with TRBJ2-3; the D is unclear. CDR1 and CDR2 from the germline V gene are SGHRS and YFSETQ. This CDR3 region has 15 residues. The V end lost 1 base, the J end lost 2 bases, and 11 bases lay between the germline ends. CDR3 sequence reads: CASSLRGFYTDTQYF. For the CDR3, the DNA is TGCGCCAGCAGCTTGCGCGGATTTTACACAGATACGCAGTATTTT.

The rearrangement joins TRBV20-1 to TRBJ2-1, with TRBD2 as a possible D gene (5 bases). The CDR3 runs 14 residues. CDR1 DFQATT and CDR2 SNEGSKA come from the germline V gene (reference sequence). V was cut by 2 bases and J by 10 bases, with 18 bases left in between. CDR3 coding DNA: TGCAGTGCTAGATTCCTAGCCCGGGCCCCAGAGCAGTTCTTC. It yields the protein CSARFLARAPEQFF.

The chain has TRBV5-1 and TRBJ2-5, with 9 bases aligning to TRBD2. V shed 0 bases and J 1 base; nucleotides not matched to a gene: 4. CDR1 and CDR2 (germline): SGHRS, YFSETQ. The CDR3 covers 16 residues. DNA of the CDR3: TGCGCCAGCAGCTTGGATGCGGGGGGGGTCCAAGAGACCCAGTACTTC. It encodes CASSLDAGGVQETQYF.

This clonotype has at least ten counts. The rearrangement uses TRBV28 and TRBJ2-4; TRBD1 matches at 9 bases. The germline gives CDR1 MDHEN, CDR2 SYDVKM. CDR3 size: 13 residues. After removal of 5 bases from V and 7 bases from J, the junction contained 3 bases not matched to a gene. This CDR3 reads CASSPGQGNIQYF. CDR3 nucleotides: TGTGCCAGCAGTCCAGGACAGGGGAACATTCAGTACTTC.

The genes are TRBV14 and TRBJ2-1; a weak D match, TRBD1 (6 bases). Germline CDR1 SGHDN, CDR2 FVKESK. This CDR3 is 14 amino acids long. The V gene lost 4 bases and the J gene lost 12 bases, with 19 bases spanning the gap. DNA of the CDR3: TGTGCCAGCAGCCTAGCCCGGGACACGTGGCCGCAGTTCTTC. Protein: CASSLARDTWPQFF. The full variable domain, with the rest looked up from reference TRBV14 and TRBJ2-1, is EAGVTQFPSHSVIEKGQTVTLRCDPISGHDNLYWYRRVMGKEIKFLLHFVKESKQDESGMPNNRFLAERTGGTYSTLKVQPAELEDSGVYFCASSLARDTWPQFFGPGTRLTVL.

This clonotype was seen a handful of times. The gene calls are TRBV7-9 and TRBJ2-1; 7 positions agree with TRBD1. J lost 2 bases, V lost 4 bases, and 5 bases had no gene match. The CDR3 has 15 amino acids. Germline V lookup: CDR1 SEHNR, CDR2 FQNEAQ (reference sequence). CDR3 in DNA: TGTGCCAGCAGCTCGACAGGGCAAGCCTACAATGAGCAGTTCTTC. Translation gives CASSSTGQAYNEQFF. Filled out from reference TRBV7-9 and TRBJ2-1, the complete variable domain reads DTGVSQNPRHKITKRGQNVTFRCDPISEHNRLYWYRQTLGQGPEFLTYFQNEAQLEKSRLLSDRFSAERPKGSFSTLEIQRTEQGDSAMYLCASSSTGQAYNEQFFGPGTRLTVL.